This TCR beta chain is drawn from a study of tumor-infiltrating lymphocytes in localized non-small cell lung cancer. For the study at large: Patients included smokers and never-smokers with various histologies, some sampled after neoadjuvant chemotherapy. Resected tumor was paired with non-adjacent uninvolved lung from the same patient.

In this sample, this clone turned up once. Its antigen is still unknown. The CDR3 consists of 16 residues. The V gene's germline CDR1 is MNHEY and CDR2 SMNVEV (reference sequence). Trimming removed 8 bases from V and 1 base from J; junction bases left unmatched: 11. Study results and caveats: No T-cell fraction difference was seen between IM1 and IM2 tumors. Tumor T-cell fraction was not associated with recurrence-free survival.

Clones were read by immunoSEQ multiplex PCR, and TCRdb kept only the in-frame ones, dropping some. Of about 16,000 clones listed, approximately 71% are singletons. This chain links TRBV27 with TRBJ1-2, with TRBD1 matching over 9 bases. The sample taken for sequencing was lung tumor tissue. This sequence was found in a human donor with non-small cell lung cancer. The CDR3 coding sequence is TGTGCCAGCCGTCCCGGGACAGGGAGGGTTAACTATGGCTACACCTTC. Amino acid sequence: CASRPGTGRVNYGYTF.